The 25 T cell receptor beta chains in this list originate from one sample, sequenced in a study of blood T cell repertoires in COVID-19. Libraries were prepared by immunoSEQ multiplex PCR; TCRdb keeps only in-frame clonotypes and omits some of them. The data show more than 120,000 clones, with about 87% seen just once and 28% held by the top ten. Sample: peripheral blood. Source of these receptors: a human donor in a cohort sampled during active COVID-19.

This chain joins TRBV2 and TRBJ2-7; possibly TRBD2 for D (5 bases). V dropped 7 bases and J dropped 5 bases, with 15 bases sitting between them. CDR3 size: 13 residues. Germline CDR1 SNHLY, CDR2 FYNNEI. Here the CDR3 DNA reads TGTGCCAGCAACCCGGGGATACGGGACGAGCAGTACTTC. Protein product: CASNPGIRDEQYF. Complete variable domain (other parts from reference TRBV2 and TRBJ2-7): EPEVTQTPSHQVTQMGQEVILRCVPISNHLYFYWYRQILGQKVEFLVSFYNNEISEKSEIFDDQFSVERPDGSNFTLKIRSTKLEDSAMYFCASNPGIRDEQYFGPGTRLTVT.

This clone was seen a single time. This chain links TRBV7-6 with TRBJ2-1, with D possibly TRBD2 on 8 matching bases. CDR1 is SGHVS and CDR2 is FNYEAQ in the germline V gene. The CDR3 runs to 19 residues. V was pared by 0 bases and J by 4 bases, with 22 bases between. The CDR3 DNA follows: TGTGCCAGCAGCTTAGCGGGTTCAGGGGGGACTAGGCTGTACAATGAGCAGTTCTTC. Its protein is CASSLAGSGGTRLYNEQFF.

At least ten counts were recorded for this clone. V gene TRBV6-5 combines with J gene TRBJ2-5, with D possibly TRBD2 on 6 matching bases. Trimming stripped 5 bases from V and 5 bases from J, with 18 bases between. CDR3 size: 15 residues. CDR1 and CDR2 (germline): MNHEY, SVGAGI. The CDR3 here is CASSPEETSWETQYF. CDR3 coding DNA: TGTGCCAGCAGTCCTGAGGAAACTAGCTGGGAGACCCAGTACTTC.

The chain has TRBV7-3 and TRBJ2-3; possible D gene TRBD2, 5 bases. The CDR3 extends over 14 amino acids. Germline lookup yields CDR1 SGHTA and CDR2 FQGTGA. Deletions cut 0 bases from V and 5 bases from J, with 9 bases between. This CDR3 reads CASSLTGAGDTQYF. CDR3 coding DNA: TGTGCCAGCAGCTTAACGGGAGCTGGAGATACGCAGTATTTT.

This rearrangement joins TRBV5-5 to TRBJ2-5; D gene unclear. V lost 0 bases and J lost 2, with 8 bases in between. CDR1 is SGHKS, CDR2 YYEKEE, per germline (reference sequence). The CDR3 spans 14 residues. CDR3 in amino acids: CASSLDSNQETQYF. Here the CDR3 DNA reads TGTGCCAGCAGCTTGGACAGCAATCAAGAGACCCAGTACTTC.

The chain links TRBV7-2 to TRBJ2-2; 11 nucleotides match TRBD2. V gave up 2 bases and J gave up 6 bases; unmatched junction bases: 8. This CDR3 contains 17 residues. Germline loops: CDR1 SGHTA, CDR2 FQGNSA. The CDR3 sequence: CASSLLTSGGPAGELFF. CDR3 coding DNA: TGTGCCAGCAGCTTACTTACTAGCGGGGGTCCTGCCGGGGAGCTGTTTTTT.

This rearrangement joins TRBV23-1 to TRBJ1-1, with D possibly being TRBD1 (5 bases). TRBV23-1 is designated an ORF whose function remains uncertain. The CDR3 runs 14 residues. V shed 7 bases and J shed 1 base, with 13 bases lying between them. CDR3 coding DNA: TGCGCCAGCACAGGCGGGACGGAGAACACTGAAGCTTTCTTT. Protein sequence: CASTGGTENTEAFF.

The CDR3 sequence is CSASDYWTDTQYF. CDR3 in DNA: TGCAGTGCTAGTGACTACTGGACAGATACGCAGTATTTT. The J gene is TRBJ2-3, the V gene TRBV20-1; possibly TRBD2 for D (5 bases). Germline CDR1 reads DFQATT; CDR2 reads SNEGSKA (reference sequence). Trimming pared 3 bases from V and 3 bases from J, leaving 10 bases between. This CDR3 contains 13 residues.

The chain is built from TRBV28 and TRBJ2-1; D possibly corresponds to TRBD2 (7 bases). The germline gives CDR1 MDHEN, CDR2 SYDVKM. The CDR3 totals 14 residues. Between the trimmed V and J ends, which lost 7 bases and 6 bases, there was a span of 16 bases. CDR3 residues: CASNRGGQRNEQFF. DNA for the CDR3: TGTGCCAGCAATAGGGGGGGTCAGCGCAATGAGCAGTTCTTC.

The rearrangement links TRBV9 to TRBJ2-3, with D tentatively TRBD1 (6 bases). This CDR3 contains 15 residues. CDR1 and CDR2 (germline): SGDLS, YYNGEE. The V end was cut by 0 bases, the J end by 4 bases, with 12 bases between. The CDR3 DNA sequence: TGTGCCAGCAGCGTAGTAGACAGGCTCCCAGATACGCAGTATTTT. This translates into CASSVVDRLPDTQYF. The entire variable domain, with the rest obtained from reference TRBV9 and TRBJ2-3, is as follows: DSGVTQTPKHLITATGQRVTLRCSPRSGDLSVYWYQQSLDQGLQFLIQYYNGEERAKGNILERFSAQQFPDLHSELNLSSLELGDSALYFCASSVVDRLPDTQYFGPGTRLTVL.

This rearrangement joins TRBV19 to TRBJ1-2; possible D gene TRBD1, 6 bases. CDR1 is LNHDA, CDR2 SQIVND, per germline (reference sequence). Trimming pared 7 bases from V and 4 bases from J, leaving 22 bases between. The length of the CDR3 is 16 residues. CDR3 nucleotides: TGTGCCAGTACAAACGCCGCGGCAGGGGTGGTCTATGGCTACACCTTC. Amino acids: CASTNAAAGVVYGYTF. The entire variable domain, with the rest obtained from reference TRBV19 and TRBJ1-2, is as follows: DGGITQSPKYLFRKEGQNVTLSCEQNLNHDAMYWYRQDPGQGLRLIYYSQIVNDFQKGDIAEGYSVSREKKESFPLTVTSAQKNPTAFYLCASTNAAAGVVYGYTFGSGTRLTVV.

V gene TRBV15 combines with J gene TRBJ1-4, with a weak D call TRBD1 (5 bases). Trimming removed 5 bases from V and 0 bases from J, with 13 bases in between. Germline CDR1 reads LNHNV; CDR2 reads YYDKDF (reference sequence). This CDR3 is 16 amino acids long. CDR3: CATSRRQLSTNEKLFF. CDR3 DNA: TGTGCCACCAGCCGGCGACAGTTGTCAACTAATGAAAAACTGTTTTTT.

This chain connects TRBV18 to TRBJ2-5; 14 bases are shared with TRBD2. The germline V gene encodes CDR1 KGHSH and CDR2 LQKENI. This CDR3 has 16 amino acids. The V gene end was trimmed by 4 bases and the J gene end by 4 bases; junction bases not matched to a gene: 5. CDR3 sequence: CASSRSGLAGGETQYF. The DNA for the CDR3 is TGTGCCAGCTCACGTTCTGGACTAGCGGGGGGAGAGACCCAGTACTTC.

This rearrangement joins TRBV9 to TRBJ2-1; TRBD2 agrees at 8 bases. V dropped 4 bases and J dropped 9; count of bases not matched to a gene: 12. Germline CDR1 reads SGDLS; CDR2 reads YYNGEE. This CDR3 region has 15 residues. The CDR3 sequence: CASSPRLAGRGEQFF. The CDR3 region has the DNA TGTGCCAGCAGCCCCAGGCTAGCCGGGAGGGGTGAGCAGTTCTTC.

Concerning this clone: Other DNA sequences of this sample code for an identical CDR3. J is TRBJ2-5 and V is TRBV5-1; TRBD1 aligns across 9 bases. The germline V gene encodes CDR1 SGHRS and CDR2 YFSETQ. Trimming at V came to 4 bases and at J to 2 bases, leaving 3 bases not matched to a gene. This CDR3 has 14 residues. CDR3 DNA: TGCGCCAGCAGCCACGGACAGGGGCAAGAGACCCAGTACTTC. Translated, it gives CASSHGQGQETQYF.

This clone was seen only once. The gene calls are TRBV2 and TRBJ2-1; perhaps TRBD1 as D (5 bases). V shed 6 bases and J shed 0 bases, with 9 bases lying between them. The CDR3 has 14 amino acids. Germline V gene data show CDR1 as SNHLY and CDR2 as FYNNEI. The CDR3 sequence is CASRRDSSYNEQFF. DNA for the CDR3: TGTGCCAGCAGACGCGACAGCTCCTACAATGAGCAGTTCTTC.

The chain recombines TRBV5-1 with TRBJ1-1; 8 bases align to TRBD1. V dropped 0 bases and J dropped 6; count of bases not matched to a gene: 4. The CDR3 is made up of 14 amino acids. Looked up from germline, CDR1 is SGHRS and CDR2 is YFSETQ. The CDR3 spells CASSLGTGMSEAFF. The CDR3, as DNA: TGCGCCAGCAGCTTGGGGACAGGGATGTCTGAAGCTTTCTTT.

V and J are TRBV21-1 and TRBJ2-1; the table's TRBD1 call for D was not verified on the DNA. TRBV21-1 is described as a pseudogene. The CDR3 contains 19 residues. Here the CDR3 reads CASSPTPRDGTGTNNEQFF. The CDR3 DNA is TGTGCCAGCAGCCCGACGCCTCGAGACGGGACAGGGACGAACAATGAGCAGTTCTTC.

The rearrangement uses TRBV7-9 and TRBJ2-7; D remains unclear. The germline gives CDR1 SEHNR, CDR2 FQNEAQ (reference sequence). The V end was cut by 2 bases, the J end by 2 bases, with 10 bases between. The CDR3 consists of 14 residues. The CDR3 region is CASSLFVYPYEQYF. The CDR3 bases are TGTGCCAGCAGCTTATTTGTCTACCCCTACGAGCAGTACTTC.

CDR3 in DNA: TGTGCCAGCAGTTCCCACGGACAAGCGGGGGGCTACACCTTC. Amino acids: CASSSHGQAGGYTF. The V gene is TRBV27, the J gene TRBJ1-2, with D perhaps TRBD1 (5 bases). V was pared by 4 bases and J by 8 bases, with 17 bases between. Germline V gene lookup returns CDR1 MNHEY and CDR2 SMNVEV (reference sequence). This CDR3 spans 14 amino acids.

The V gene is TRBV12-3 or TRBV12-4, the J gene TRBJ2-3; D might be TRBD2 (5 bases). The CDR3 totals 13 residues. Trimming cost V 7 bases and J 2 bases, with 10 bases left between them. CDR3 DNA sequence: TGTGCCAGCACCCTAGCCCACACAGATACGCAGTATTTT. Amino acid sequence: CASTLAHTDTQYF.

The chain is built from TRBV7-3 and TRBJ2-2; D remains ambiguous. Trimming stripped 5 bases from V and 6 bases from J, with 13 bases between. The CDR3 has 14 residues. Germline V gene data show CDR1 as SGHTA and CDR2 as FQGTGA. The chain's CDR3 is CASSPIVGPGELFF. For the CDR3, the DNA is TGTGCCAGCAGCCCAATCGTTGGCCCCGGGGAGCTGTTTTTT.

DNA of the CDR3: TGTGCCAGCAGTTTTGTAGCGGGGGGCGCCTCCTCCTACAATGAGCAGTTCTTC. This translates into CASSFVAGGASSYNEQFF. The chain is built from TRBV27 and TRBJ2-1; 10 nucleotides line up with TRBD2. Germline assignment: CDR1 MNHEY and CDR2 SMNVEV (reference sequence). The CDR3 is made up of 18 amino acids. J lost 0 bases, V lost 3 bases, and 8 bases had no gene match.

This clone was counted a single time. The chain recombines TRBV10-1 with TRBJ1-1; 9 nucleotides agree with TRBD1. Per germline, CDR1 WNHNN and CDR2 SYGVQD (reference sequence). The CDR3 runs 17 residues. The CDR3 DNA sequence: TGCGCGCTGAGGGACAGGGACCCCACCCCCATGAACACTGAAGCTTTCTTT. This codes for CALRDRDPTPMNTEAFF.

This clone was detected only once. This chain uses TRBV27 with TRBJ1-2, with D possibly TRBD1 on 6 matching bases. CDR3 length: 12 residues. Germline-derived CDR1 and CDR2 are MNHEY and SMNVEV (reference sequence). With 8 bases removed from V and 13 bases from J, the gap between germline ends came to 20 bases. This CDR3 is CASRSEGGSFTF. The CDR3 DNA follows: TGTGCCAGCCGAAGCGAGGGGGGGAGCTTCACCTTC.